This T cell receptor beta chain was recovered during a study of tumor-infiltrating lymphocytes in primary liver carcinoma. About the research overall: Spanning 30 to 69 years of age, the patients were men and women.

CDR3 length: 16 amino acids. Germline V gene lookup returns CDR1 LGHNA and CDR2 YSLEER. V dropped 1 base and J dropped 4 bases, with 17 bases sitting between them. Unsorted whole blood served as the source of blood RNA, and germline DNA was extracted as well. Donors were untreated and chronically infected with HBV. On this clonotype: Its antigen remains unidentified.

Findings of the study overall: Overlap in tumor-adjacent and tumor-blood pairs fell below that of tumor region pairs. Compared with blood, tumor repertoires held significantly more in their top 250 clones.

From roughly 500 ng total RNA, TCR beta cDNA was generated with a primer in the constant region. Libraries of TCR beta came from three nested multiplex PCR rounds with slightly modified ARM-PCR. TRBV1-TRBV30 forward and Cbeta reverse primers drove the first two approximately 10-cycle rounds. A single record per CDR3 protein comes from TCRdb applying MiXCR to the multiplex PCR reads. The data show over 250,000 distinct CDR3 sequences, 50% to 75% seen once. The TCR comes from a woman in her thirties with primary liver carcinoma and hepatitis B virus infection. The chain recombines TRBV4-3 with TRBJ2-7, with a possible D match to TRBD2 (6 bases). Material for sequencing was peripheral blood. The CDR3 DNA is TGCGCCAGCAGCCAAGCCCCGAAACGGGAGTTATACGAGCAGTACTTC. Translated: CASSQAPKRELYEQYF.